This T cell receptor beta chain was captured by sequencing in a study of beta chain features in type 1 diabetes. The V end lost 0 bases, the J end lost 3 bases, and 15 bases lay between the germline ends. CDR1 SGHDN and CDR2 FVKESK come from the germline V gene. The CDR3 length is 16 residues. One heparinised draw, averaging around 120 mL, was taken per donor. Every bit of the isolated RNA underwent reverse transcription, so sequencing read expressed TCRB transcripts. The protocol was immunoSEQ multiplex PCR, while the TCRdb copy is restricted to in-frame clones and leaves out a portion. The sample shows roughly 500,000 clones, roughly 31% of them seen only once.

This clonotype originated in a man between 18 and 29 years old in good health. Sequencing input: naive CD4+ T cells from blood. The chain combines TRBV14 with TRBJ2-7; D call uncertain. DNA for the CDR3: TGTGCCAGCAGCCAAGATAGGGCTAGACCCCGCTACGAGCAGTACTTC. Protein: CASSQDRARPRYEQYF.